These T cell receptor beta chains were read from a single sample in a study of blood T cell repertoires in COVID-19. Assay used: immunoSEQ multiplex PCR; TCRdb lists only in-frame clones, some missing. The sample consists of roughly 180,000 clones, about 91% of them appearing once. What was sequenced was peripheral blood. The receptors were gathered from a woman in her 30s with acute or convalescent COVID-19. CDR3s include the opening cysteine and the closing phenylalanine or tryptophan. D genes are given only for firm matches. Where a row states a size, it is once, few, many or the class of an expanded clone; other rows omit it.

d_gene	v_gene	j_gene	abundance	CDR3nt	CDR3aa
-	TRBV2	TRBJ2-2	once	TGTGCCAGCACTCCTAGCGCGGACGGGGAGCTGTTTTTT	CASTPSADGELFF
-	TRBV6-2/TRBV6-3	TRBJ2-7	-	TGTGCCAGCAGTAAACGTACTGGGTACTTC	CASSKRTGYF
-	TRBV7-9	TRBJ2-1	-	TGTGCCAGCAGCTTGTATCCCGCCAGCGCCTACAATGAGCAGTTCTTC	CASSLYPASAYNEQFF
-	TRBV29-1	TRBJ2-7	-	TGCAGCGTTGGACAGGATATAAGGGGGCAGTACTTC	CSVGQDIRGQYF
-	TRBV6-5	TRBJ2-1	-	TGTGCCAGCAGTTATTTTCTAGCAGATGATGAGCAGTTCTTC	CASSYFLADDEQFF
-	TRBV2	TRBJ1-2	-	TGTGCCAGCAGTGACCCACTTAACTATGGCTACACCTTC	CASSDPLNYGYTF
TRBD2	TRBV2	TRBJ2-7	-	TGTGCCAGCACCACCCCAACCCCAGCGGGAGGGTCCTCCTACGAGCAGTACTTC	CASTTPTPAGGSSYEQYF
TRBD2	TRBV5-1	TRBJ2-1	-	TGCGCCAGCAGCTTGTCAACAGCGGGAGAGGAAGAGCAGTTCTTC	CASSLSTAGEEEQFF
TRBD2	TRBV6-5	TRBJ2-1	-	TGTGCCAGCAGACCCCGACTAGCGGGAGGATCTGAGCAGTTCTTC	CASRPRLAGGSEQFF
TRBD2	TRBV7-6	TRBJ2-7	-	TGTGCCAGCAGCTTAGCGGGTTCTAGCGGGAGATACGAGCAGTACTTC	CASSLAGSSGRYEQYF
-	TRBV28	TRBJ2-2	-	TGTGCCAGCGGGGAGGACACCGGGGAGCTGTTTTTT	CASGEDTGELFF
-	TRBV5-6	TRBJ1-3	-	TGTGCCAGCAGCTCCGACAGGCTCATTAACACCATATATTTT	CASSSDRLINTIYF
-	TRBV2	TRBJ2-2	-	TGTGCCAGCAGTGAATTTACGAACACCGGGGAGCTGTTTTTT	CASSEFTNTGELFF
-	TRBV5-4	TRBJ2-1	-	TGTGCCAGCAGCTTTCGAGTTACCGGGGATGAGCAGTTCTTC	CASSFRVTGDEQFF
TRBD1	TRBV28	TRBJ2-1	-	TGTGCCAGCAAGGATCGTGGACAGGGGACTATTCCTTTCTTC	CASKDRGQGTIPFF
-	TRBV6-1	TRBJ1-3	-	TGTGCCAGCAGTGAAGTCCCCAGGGCTGGAAACACCATATATTTT	CASSEVPRAGNTIYF
-	TRBV20-1	TRBJ1-1	-	TGCAGTGCTAATTACAGGGTAGAAGCTTTCTTT	CSANYRVEAFF
-	TRBV11-2	TRBJ2-3	-	TGTGCCAGCAGCCCCTTCTACGCCGGACAAGCCGGCACAGATACGCAGTATTTT	CASSPFYAGQAGTDTQYF
-	TRBV2	TRBJ2-5	once	TGTGCCAGTAGGAGGGAAGTGTGGGAGACCCAGTACTTC	CASRREVWETQYF
-	TRBV28	TRBJ1-4	-	TGTGCCAGCAGTTCAGGGACATTTTCTAATGAAAAACTGTTTTTT	CASSSGTFSNEKLFF
-	TRBV6-6	TRBJ1-3	-	TGTGCCAGCAGCCGCCCGGGGTTATCGGGTGGAAACACCATATATTTT	CASSRPGLSGGNTIYF
-	TRBV28	TRBJ2-2	-	TGTGCCAGCACTTCCAGGGCCGGGGAGCTGTTTTTT	CASTSRAGELFF